What follows is one T cell receptor (beta chain) and its context. Its antigen is not known. Per the germline V gene, CDR1 is SGHRS and CDR2 is YFSETQ. There are 16 residues in the CDR3. J lost 1 base, V lost 0 bases, and 5 bases had no gene match. The data belong to a study of cytomegalovirus exposure and HLA in healthy donors. Study-level points and caveats: In a later analysis, compared with equally common non-associated chains, HLA-associated beta chains were more expanded. Presence/absence analyses took donor sequencing depth as roughly uniform. CMV serostatus was the sole immune exposure data available.

It was with 60 Vbeta and 13 Jbeta primers that the PCR ran. This table comes from immunoSEQ multiplex PCR, and its TCRdb copy is limited to in-frame clones, with some not included. In all, the sample yields 55,000 to 70,000 clones. The chain uses TRBV5-1 and TRBJ2-5; 8 bases are a match to TRBD2. The material sequenced was PBMCs. This TCR was sampled from a female donor in good health and CMV-seropositive. CDR3 residues: CASSLAWAGGQETQYF. In nucleotides, the CDR3 is TGCGCCAGCAGCTTGGCCTGGGCGGGAGGCCAAGAGACCCAGTACTTC.